The 16 T cell receptor beta chains listed next were all sequenced from one sample in a study of shared clonotypes between healthy human individuals. Here immunoSEQ multiplex PCR was the method, and the copy in TCRdb shows in-frame clones only, minus some. The sample gives roughly 2.4 million clones, under 97% of which show up once; more than 0.1% is in the top ten. Sequenced: naive CD4+ T cells sorted from blood. Subset described: CD45RA+ positively selected. These TCRs come from a man between 18 and 35 years old in good health.

This clone has only one observation. CDR3 coding DNA: TGTGCCACCGACAGGGGGGGGGAGACCCAGTACTTC. This encodes CATDRGGETQYF. This chain joins TRBV30 and TRBJ2-5; TRBD1 agrees at 9 bases. Germline loops: CDR1 GTSNPN, CDR2 SVGIG (reference sequence). V was clipped by 8 bases and J by 5 bases; unmatched bases: 6. The CDR3 has 12 amino acids.

J is TRBJ2-5 and V is TRBV5-4, with D perhaps matching TRBD1 (6 bases). The germline CDR1 and CDR2 sequences are SGHNT and YYREEE (reference sequence). Trimming left V 3 bases short and J 5 bases short, with 14 bases between. CDR3 size: 14 residues. CDR3 sequence reads: CASSSKTGSETQYF. CDR3 sequence (DNA): TGTGCCAGCAGCTCCAAGACAGGTTCGGAGACCCAGTACTTC.

This sequence joins TRBV7-2 and TRBJ2-5; 10 bases match TRBD2. After removal of 6 bases from V and 2 bases from J, the junction contained 6 bases not matched to a gene. CDR1 and CDR2 (germline): SGHTA, FQGNSA. The CDR3 consists of 15 residues. Here the CDR3 reads CASRRTSGSQETQYF. For the CDR3, the DNA is TGTGCCAGCAGGCGGACTAGCGGCTCGCAAGAGACCCAGTACTTC.

This rearrangement joins TRBV10-2 to TRBJ1-4; no clear D. CDR1 WSHSY and CDR2 SAAADI come from the germline V gene. V was shortened by 6 bases and J by 0 bases, with 8 bases between the two germline ends. CDR3 length: 14 amino acids. CDR3 in amino acids: CASSPVSTNEKLFF. As DNA, the CDR3 is TGCGCCAGCAGCCCGGTTTCAACTAATGAAAAACTGTTTTTT.

The V gene is TRBV11-2, the J gene TRBJ2-5; possible D gene TRBD1, 6 bases. The CDR3 length is 15 residues. Trimming took off 2 bases at V and 1 base at J, with 11 bases between the two ends. The germline gives CDR1 SGHAT, CDR2 FQNNGV. In DNA, the CDR3 is TGTGCCAGCAGCTTATTTGGCAGGGGCCAAGAGACCCAGTACTTC. Residues: CASSLFGRGQETQYF.

The V gene is TRBV6-1, the J gene TRBJ1-5, with D perhaps TRBD1 (6 bases). Trimming took off 5 bases at V and 5 bases at J, with 16 bases between the two ends. CDR1 and CDR2 (germline): MNHNS, SASEGT. The CDR3 covers 15 residues. This CDR3 is CASSQQGYLDQPQHF. The CDR3, as DNA: TGTGCCAGCAGTCAGCAGGGGTATTTAGATCAGCCCCAGCATTTT.

The sample holds one count of this clone. The chain combines TRBV7-9 with TRBJ1-5; D call uncertain. Germline V lookup: CDR1 SEHNR, CDR2 FQNEAQ (reference sequence). This CDR3 has 14 amino acids. Trimming left V 6 bases short and J 5 bases short, with 14 bases between. This CDR3 reads CASRGLSGDQPQHF. The CDR3 coding sequence is TGTGCCAGCAGGGGCCTATCAGGCGATCAGCCCCAGCATTTT.

The V call is TRBV18, the J call TRBJ1-3; no definite D call. Germline assignment: CDR1 KGHSH and CDR2 LQKENI. V was shortened by 3 bases and J by 2 bases, with 14 bases between the two germline ends. CDR3 length: 16 residues. Written as DNA, the CDR3 is TGTGCCAGCTCACCCAGTCGGGTAAAGGCTGGAAACACCATATATTTT. Its translation is CASSPSRVKAGNTIYF.

This chain uses TRBV5-4 with TRBJ2-1; TRBD1 is a possible D gene (6 bases). The CDR3 runs 14 residues. The germline gives CDR1 SGHNT, CDR2 YYREEE (reference sequence). Trimming left V 3 bases short and J 9 bases short, with 16 bases between. The CDR3: CASSSFQGNGEQFF. CDR3 nucleotide sequence: TGTGCCAGCAGCTCGTTCCAGGGGAATGGTGAGCAGTTCTTC.

The genes are TRBV10-1 and TRBJ1-1, with TRBD1 identical over 10 bases. The junction had 6 bases not matched to a gene; V was cut back by 3 bases and J by 5 bases. Germline V CDR1 and CDR2: WNHNN, SYGVQD (reference sequence). CDR3 length equals 15 residues. The DNA of the CDR3 is TGCGCCAGCAGTGATCAAAGGACAGGGGGAACTGAAGCTTTCTTT. It is translated as CASSDQRTGGTEAFF.

CDR3 sequence: CASSSSGDYEQYF. The CDR3 region has the DNA TGTGCCAGCAGCTCTAGCGGGGACTACGAGCAGTACTTC. V usage is TRBV7-2 and J usage is TRBJ2-7, with TRBD2 matching 9 bases. There are 13 residues in the CDR3. Germline CDR1 is SGHTA and CDR2 is FQGNSA. Trimming at V came to 4 bases and at J to 3 bases, leaving 1 base not matched to a gene.

In the case of this clone: Different DNA sequences within this sample yield the same CDR3. V and J are TRBV18 and TRBJ2-7; 9 nucleotides match TRBD1. This CDR3 has 15 residues. The trim removed 3 bases at V and 2 bases at J, leaving 5 bases unmatched. Germline V CDR1 and CDR2: KGHSH, LQKENI. CDR3 loop: CASSPPGQGTYEQYF. CDR3 sequence (DNA): TGTGCCAGCTCACCTCCGGGACAGGGAACCTACGAGCAGTACTTC. Full variable domain (remainder filled in from reference TRBV18 and TRBJ2-7): NAGVMQNPRHLVRRRGQEARLRCSPMKGHSHVYWYRQLPEEGLKFMVYLQKENIIDESGMPKERFSAEFPKEGPSILRIQQVVRGDSAAYFCASSPPGQGTYEQYFGPGTRLTVT.

The chain has TRBV7-6 and TRBJ2-7, with D possibly matching TRBD2 (6 bases). The CDR3 is 16 residues long. Germline-derived CDR1 and CDR2 are SGHVS and FNYEAQ. Trimming shortened V by 1 base and J by 0 bases, and 13 bases separated the two germline ends. In DNA form, the CDR3 reads TGTGCCAGCAGCTTAGTAGGCGGGACGAGCTCCTACGAGCAGTACTTC. This codes for CASSLVGGTSSYEQYF.

The chain employs TRBV6-6 and TRBJ2-3; D gene ambiguous. The CDR3 extends over 12 amino acids. V lost 6 bases and J 6 bases, leaving 10 bases between the germline ends. From germline, CDR1 is MNHNY and CDR2 SVGAGI (reference sequence). The CDR3, as DNA: TGTGCCAGCAGGAGGCCAGAGGATACGCAGTATTTT. This gives the protein CASRRPEDTQYF.

The V gene is TRBV5-4, the J gene TRBJ2-1, with D possibly being TRBD1 (6 bases). This CDR3 spans 15 amino acids. The V gene's germline CDR1 is SGHNT and CDR2 YYREEE (reference sequence). Trimming stripped 4 bases from V and 7 bases from J, with 18 bases between. The CDR3 reads CASSPTGLGANEQFF. The CDR3 bases are TGTGCCAGCAGCCCGACCGGCTTGGGGGCGAATGAGCAGTTCTTC.

The CDR3: CASSQQGPTDTQYF. In DNA, the CDR3 is TGCGCCAGCAGCCAGCAGGGTCCCACAGATACGCAGTATTTT. This chain links TRBV4-3 with TRBJ2-3, with a possible D match to TRBD1 (5 bases). V was cut by 3 bases and J by 2 bases, with 9 bases left in between. Germline V gene sequence: CDR1 LGHNA, CDR2 YSLEER. CDR3 length: 14 amino acids.